One and the same sample provided the 28 T cell receptor beta chains below, sequenced in a study of T cell responses to AZD1222 COVID-19 vaccine. Clones were read by immunoSEQ multiplex PCR, and TCRdb kept only the in-frame ones, dropping some. The sample includes over 130,000 clones, about 92% of them seen just once. The sequenced sample was peripheral blood, obtained on day 0 of AZD1222 vaccination. All receptors derive from an adult in good health.

This chain uses TRBV29-1 with TRBJ1-1; D is ambiguous. CDR3 size: 13 residues. Germline loops: CDR1 SQVTM, CDR2 ANQGSEA. V lost 3 bases and J 3 bases, leaving 11 bases between the germline ends. The CDR3 nucleotides read TGCAGCGTTGATTTTGGGAGGGACACTGAAGCTTTCTTT. This encodes CSVDFGRDTEAFF.

The chain joins TRBV19 to TRBJ1-2, with 10 bases aligning to TRBD1. CDR1 is LNHDA and CDR2 is SQIVND in the germline V gene (reference sequence). The CDR3 extends over 16 amino acids. With 6 bases clipped from V and 2 bases from J, the junction kept 9 bases outside the gene matches. CDR3 DNA: TGTGCCAGTAGCGCCCCCGGGACAGGGGAGAACTATGGCTACACCTTC. Its translation: CASSAPGTGENYGYTF.

The gene calls are TRBV11-2 and TRBJ2-1; D not resolved. Germline CDR1 and CDR2: SGHAT and FQNNGV. V was cut by 0 bases and J by 8 bases, with 17 bases left in between. The CDR3 runs 16 residues. CDR3 DNA sequence: TGTGCCAGCAGCTTAGATCTTCGTCGGGCAGGCTATGAGCAGTTCTTC. Its protein product is CASSLDLRRAGYEQFF.

The chain uses TRBV19 and TRBJ1-1; D is uncertain. Germline V lookup: CDR1 LNHDA, CDR2 SQIVND (reference sequence). The length of the CDR3 is 13 residues. Trimming removed 8 bases at V and 0 bases at J, with 10 bases between. As DNA, the CDR3 is TGTGCCAGTTGTCCCGAGTTGAACACTGAAGCTTTCTTT. This sequence encodes CASCPELNTEAFF.

This rearrangement joins TRBV6-5 to TRBJ1-3; no reliable D call. CDR3 length equals 16 residues. Trimming cost V 0 bases and J 4 bases, with 13 bases left between them. CDR1 is MNHEY and CDR2 is SVGAGI in the germline V gene. The CDR3 region is CASSYSLIPSGNTIYF. DNA of the CDR3: TGTGCCAGCAGTTACTCCCTTATACCTAGCGGAAACACCATATATTTT.

The chain carries TRBV7-8 and TRBJ2-2, with 7 bases aligning to TRBD1. The CDR3 sequence is 15 residues long. V was pared by 5 bases and J by 4 bases, with 7 bases of the junction left unmatched. Germline V lookup: CDR1 SGHVS, CDR2 FQNEAQ. In DNA, the CDR3 is TGTGCCAGCAGCCCAGGACAGGTCATCACCGGGGAGCTGTTTTTT. Translated: CASSPGQVITGELFF.

This sequence joins TRBV10-1 and TRBJ2-3; the match to TRBD2 covers 7 bases. With V trimmed by 3 bases and J by 9 bases, 15 bases remained unmatched. Germline CDR1 and CDR2: WNHNN and SYGVQD (reference sequence). The CDR3 has 16 amino acids. In DNA form, the CDR3 reads TGCGCCAGCAGTGAATGGTCTAGCGGCGGCCGGGTGACGCAGTATTTT. This encodes CASSEWSSGGRVTQYF.

The chain carries TRBV7-2 and TRBJ2-7; D remains ambiguous. Germline-derived CDR1 and CDR2 are SGHTA and FQGNSA. The CDR3 spans 13 residues. V lost 5 bases and J 2 bases, leaving 10 bases between the germline ends. CDR3 sequence: CASSTPSAYEQYF. The CDR3 nucleotides are TGTGCCAGCAGCACCCCGTCCGCCTACGAGCAGTACTTC. The whole variable domain, filled in from reference TRBV7-2 and TRBJ2-7, reads GAGVSQSPSNKVTEKGKDVELRCDPISGHTALYWYRQSLGQGLEFLIYFQGNSAPDKSGLPSDRFSAERTGGSVSTLTIQRTQQEDSAVYLCASSTPSAYEQYFGPGTRLTVT.

In the case of this clone: One junction end disagrees with the germline gene, perhaps due to a read error. The genes are TRBV9 and TRBJ1-2; the D gene is possibly TRBD1 (6 bases). Germline CDR1 reads SGDLS; CDR2 reads YYNGEE. The CDR3 totals 16 residues. The CDR3: CASSVGGGQAPYSYTF. In DNA form, the CDR3 reads TGTGCCAGCAGCGTAGGTGGGGGGCAGGCCCCCTATAGCTACACCTTC.

The CDR3 DNA sequence: TGTGCCTCCTCAACGGGCGGCTCCAACAACGAGCAGTACTTC. It encodes CASSTGGSNNEQYF. The chain combines TRBV6-5 with TRBJ2-7, with D unresolved. CDR3 length equals 14 residues. With 11 bases removed from V and 5 bases from J, the gap between germline ends came to 22 bases. Germline CDR1 and CDR2: MNHEY and SVGAGI.

The chain couples TRBV11-2 to TRBJ1-6, with D tentatively TRBD1 (6 bases). The CDR3 totals 14 residues. V was shortened by 5 bases and J by 8 bases, with 13 bases between the two germline ends. Germline lookup yields CDR1 SGHAT and CDR2 FQNNGV. CDR3 residues: CASSRWGADSPLHF. The CDR3 DNA sequence: TGTGCCAGCAGCCGGTGGGGGGCTGATTCACCCCTCCACTTT.

CDR3 sequence (DNA): TGTGCCAGCTCTCCCGGACCCCTAAGCAATGGCTACACCTTC. Amino acids: CASSPGPLSNGYTF. The rearrangement uses TRBV18 and TRBJ1-2; D call uncertain. CDR1 and CDR2 from the germline V gene are KGHSH and LQKENI. The CDR3 totals 14 residues. Trimming took 6 bases from V and 6 from J, leaving 17 bases between them. Filled out from reference TRBV18 and TRBJ1-2, the complete variable domain reads NAGVMQNPRHLVRRRGQEARLRCSPMKGHSHVYWYRQLPEEGLKFMVYLQKENIIDESGMPKERFSAEFPKEGPSILRIQQVVRGDSAAYFCASSPGPLSNGYTFGSGTRLTVV.

This clone came up once. The chain joins TRBV19 to TRBJ2-6; D is unclear. Trimming removed 2 bases at V and 0 bases at J, with 5 bases between. This CDR3 region has 15 residues. Germline values: CDR1 LNHDA, CDR2 SQIVND (reference sequence). CDR3 nucleotide sequence: TGTGCCAGTAGTATAACGGACTCTGGGGCCAACGTCCTGACTTTC. Translation gives CASSITDSGANVLTF.

The chain uses TRBV14 and TRBJ2-5; no reliable D call. Per germline, CDR1 SGHDN and CDR2 FVKESK. Trimming stripped 4 bases from V and 5 bases from J, with 17 bases between. This CDR3 region has 15 residues. The CDR3 is CASSLFGGPMETQYF. The CDR3 region has the DNA TGTGCCAGCAGCCTCTTCGGCGGCCCCATGGAGACCCAGTACTTC.

J is TRBJ2-1 and V is TRBV5-1; TRBD2 matches at 7 bases. CDR3 size: 15 residues. Trimming at V came to 4 bases and at J to 6 bases, leaving 10 bases not matched to a gene. Germline values: CDR1 SGHRS, CDR2 YFSETQ. As DNA, the CDR3 is TGCGCCAGCAGCCCGGTGGCGGGAGAAGGCAATGAGCAGTTCTTC. Translated, it gives CASSPVAGEGNEQFF.

The rearrangement uses TRBV15 and TRBJ1-2; 7 bases are shared with TRBD1. The CDR3 length is 13 residues. V shed 4 bases and J 7 bases; nucleotides not matched to a gene: 6. The germline V gene has CDR1 LNHNV and CDR2 YYDKDF (reference sequence). Here the CDR3 reads CATSTDRVIGYTF. The CDR3 nucleotides read TGTGCCACCAGCACAGACAGGGTGATTGGCTACACCTTC.

This clone showed up just once. The chain links TRBV6-2 or TRBV6-3 to TRBJ2-7, with 11 bases that match TRBD2. J was trimmed by 0 bases and V by 0 bases; bases with no gene match: 7. CDR1 is MNHEY, CDR2 SVGEGT, per germline. The CDR3 consists of 18 residues. CDR3 sequence reads: CASSYSRTGTSGSYEQYF. CDR3 DNA: TGTGCCAGCAGTTACTCCCGGACCGGGACTAGCGGCTCCTACGAGCAGTACTTC.

This clone has just one count. The J gene is TRBJ2-5, the V gene TRBV10-2, with D unresolved. The CDR3 runs to 12 residues. Trimming cost V 7 bases and J 4 bases, with 10 bases left between them. Germline V gene data show CDR1 as WSHSY and CDR2 as SAAADI. This CDR3 is CASTANRETQYF. CDR3 DNA: TGCGCCAGCACCGCGAATAGAGAGACCCAGTACTTC.

The genes are TRBV5-1 and TRBJ2-2; D is uncertain. V shed 1 base and J shed 0 bases, with 4 bases lying between them. This CDR3 is built from 14 residues. Germline CDR1 reads SGHRS; CDR2 reads YFSETQ. CDR3 in DNA: TGCGCCAGCAGCTTGCAATCGAACACCGGGGAGCTGTTTTTT. Translated: CASSLQSNTGELFF.

The gene calls are TRBV14 and TRBJ2-5; D ambiguous. Germline V gene sequence: CDR1 SGHDN, CDR2 FVKESK. V was clipped by 1 base and J by 5 bases, with 11 bases between them. The CDR3 spans 14 residues. In DNA form, the CDR3 reads TGTGCCAGCAGCCAAGGGGCCCGATCGGAGACCCAGTACTTC. The encoded protein is CASSQGARSETQYF.

This clone has just one count. The V and J genes are TRBV11-2 and TRBJ2-1; 10 positions match TRBD2. Trimming at V came to 0 bases and at J to 0 bases, leaving 11 bases not matched to a gene. CDR1 and CDR2 from the germline V gene are SGHAT and FQNNGV. CDR3 length: 20 residues. CDR3 DNA sequence: TGTGCCAGCAGCTTAGAGCGTAGTAGCGGGGGGACGAGCTCCTACAATGAGCAGTTCTTC. Translating it yields CASSLERSSGGTSSYNEQFF.

The V gene is TRBV5-1, the J gene TRBJ1-3; D gene ambiguous. V was pared by 4 bases and J by 2 bases, with 1 base between. This CDR3 has 11 residues. Germline CDR1 and CDR2: SGHRS and YFSETQ. The CDR3 protein is CASSTGNTIYF. DNA of the CDR3: TGCGCCAGCAGCACTGGAAACACCATATATTTT.

The CDR3 nucleotides read TGCAGCGCTGGATCCTCCCAGTCCGGCTACACCTTC. As protein: CSAGSSQSGYTF. The V gene is TRBV29-1, the J gene TRBJ1-2; D remains ambiguous. Germline V lookup: CDR1 SQVTM, CDR2 ANQGSEA. CDR3 size: 12 residues. V gave up 7 bases and J gave up 8 bases, with 17 bases separating them. The full variable domain, its missing parts supplied by reference TRBV29-1 and TRBJ1-2, is SAVISQKPSRDICQRGTSLTIQCQVDSQVTMMFWYRQQPGQSLTLIATANQGSEATYESGFVIDKFPISRPNLTFSTLTVSNMSPEDSSIYLCSAGSSQSGYTFGSGTRLTVV.

The V and J genes are TRBV9 and TRBJ2-5; D is unclear. CDR3 length equals 16 residues. Germline values: CDR1 SGDLS, CDR2 YYNGEE. V was cut by 0 bases and J by 4 bases, with 16 bases left in between. CDR3 sequence (DNA): TGTGCCAGCAGCGTAGGGCAGAAAAATCGAGGAGAGACCCAGTACTTC. Translating gives CASSVGQKNRGETQYF.

The chain recombines TRBV19 with TRBJ1-2, with D maybe TRBD1 (5 bases). CDR3 size: 15 residues. Germline V gene data show CDR1 as LNHDA and CDR2 as SQIVND (reference sequence). Trimming cost V 3 bases and J 4 bases, with 15 bases left between them. CDR3 region: CASSIRVGQSYGYTF. DNA for the CDR3: TGTGCCAGTAGTATCCGAGTGGGGCAGAGCTATGGCTACACCTTC. The full variable domain, with the rest looked up from reference TRBV19 and TRBJ1-2, is DGGITQSPKYLFRKEGQNVTLSCEQNLNHDAMYWYRQDPGQGLRLIYYSQIVNDFQKGDIAEGYSVSREKKESFPLTVTSAQKNPTAFYLCASSIRVGQSYGYTFGSGTRLTVV.

The genes are TRBV10-3 and TRBJ1-1; no definite D call. Germline values: CDR1 ENHRY, CDR2 SYGVKD. This CDR3 is 11 amino acids long. Between the trimmed V and J ends, which lost 8 bases and 1 base, there was a span of 5 bases. This chain's CDR3 is CAIQENTEAFF. CDR3 coding DNA: TGTGCCATCCAAGAGAACACTGAAGCTTTCTTT.

This clone was seen once. The chain recombines TRBV5-1 with TRBJ2-3; 11 nucleotides align to TRBD2. CDR3 length equals 17 residues. J was trimmed by 2 bases and V by 4 bases; bases with no gene match: 9. Per the germline V gene, CDR1 is SGHRS and CDR2 is YFSETQ. The CDR3 loop is CASSRSVGLAATDTQYF. CDR3 DNA: TGCGCCAGCAGCCGCTCCGTGGGACTAGCGGCCACAGATACGCAGTATTTT. The complete variable domain, with remaining parts taken from reference TRBV5-1 and TRBJ2-3, reads KAGVTQTPRYLIKTRGQQVTLSCSPISGHRSVSWYQQTPGQGLQFLFEYFSETQRNKGNFPGRFSGRQFSNSRSEMNVSTLELGDSALYLCASSRSVGLAATDTQYFGPGTRLTVL.

V usage is TRBV6-6 and J usage is TRBJ2-1; D might be TRBD2 (5 bases). This CDR3 has 12 residues. CDR1 MNHNY and CDR2 SVGAGI come from the germline V gene (reference sequence). V was clipped by 8 bases and J by 7 bases, with 12 bases between them. CDR3: CASSDGVNEQFF. Here the CDR3 DNA reads TGTGCCAGCTCCGACGGGGTAAATGAGCAGTTCTTC.